Sequencing of this T cell receptor beta chain was carried out in a study of cytomegalovirus exposure and HLA in healthy donors. The PCR used 60 Vbeta and 13 Jbeta primers. Measured with immunoSEQ multiplex PCR; TCRdb has only the in-frame clones, and not every one. The table for this sample gives 130,000 or so clones. Germline V CDR1 and CDR2: SGHTA, FQGNSA. The CDR3 spans 15 residues. Trimming stripped 2 bases from V and 1 base from J, with 9 bases between. The TCR comes from a man between 18 and 35 years old in good health and CMV-seronegative. The material sequenced was PBMCs. The rearrangement uses TRBV7-2 and TRBJ1-3; no definite D call. The CDR3 protein is CASSLTEVSGNTIYF. Written as DNA, the CDR3 is TGTGCCAGCAGCTTAACGGAGGTATCTGGAAACACCATATATTTT.